This T cell receptor (beta chain) was obtained from a study of identical twins. Findings and limits, study-wide: Reduced insertions were recorded for abundant cord blood beta clonotypes, with no such pattern in memory repertoires. The study drew conclusions from cross-sectional statistical analysis, not from following the same donors.

The length of the CDR3 is 15 residues. Germline CDR1 MNHEY, CDR2 SVGAGI. Deletions cut 0 bases from V and 2 bases from J, with 11 bases between. TCRdb re-analysed the 5' RACE reads in MiXCR, keeping a single row per CDR3 protein. The repertoire holds 400,000 to 500,000 distinct CDR3 sequences, with approximately 17% as singletons. Note on this clonotype: The antigen remains undetermined.

The sample was naive T cells sorted from blood. The sequence was collected from a man aged 45 to 65 in good health. The rearrangement links TRBV6-5 to TRBJ2-7, with a tentative D call TRBD2 (7 bases). The CDR3 here is CASSYSSGGPYEQYF. The DNA of the CDR3 is TGTGCCAGCAGTTACTCATCCGGGGGGCCCTACGAGCAGTACTTC.